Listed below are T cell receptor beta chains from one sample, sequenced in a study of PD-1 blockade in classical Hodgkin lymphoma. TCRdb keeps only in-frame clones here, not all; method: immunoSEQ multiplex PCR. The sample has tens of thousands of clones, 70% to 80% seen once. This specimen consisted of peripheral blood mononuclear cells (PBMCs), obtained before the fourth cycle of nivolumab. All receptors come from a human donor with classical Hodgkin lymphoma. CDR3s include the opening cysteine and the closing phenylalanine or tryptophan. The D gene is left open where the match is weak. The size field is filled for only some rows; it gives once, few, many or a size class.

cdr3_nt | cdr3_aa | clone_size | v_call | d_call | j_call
TGTGCCAGCAGCTTCGTAGCGGGAGGGCGTTACAATGAGCAGTTCTTC | CASSFVAGGRYNEQFF | - | TRBV7-3 | TRBD2 | TRBJ2-1
TGTGCCAGCAGCTTAGGCCCGGACGGGGAGCTGTTTTTT | CASSLGPDGELFF | - | TRBV7-9 | - | TRBJ2-2
TGTGCCAGCTCACCACAACTAGCGGGAGGGTACTCCAAAAACATTCAGTACTTC | CASSPQLAGGYSKNIQYF | - | TRBV18 | TRBD2 | TRBJ2-4
TGTGCCAGTAGTATAGATCGGGGGATGCTCGGAAAACTGTTTTTT | CASSIDRGMLGKLFF | - | TRBV19 | - | TRBJ1-4
TGTGCCAGCAGCACCAGGGGGCTAAATGAAAAACTGTTTTTT | CASSTRGLNEKLFF | - | TRBV28 | TRBD1 | TRBJ1-4
TGTGCCAGCAGTTTACTCGGGACAGGGCGAACCGGGGAGCTGTTTTTT | CASSLLGTGRTGELFF | - | TRBV27 | TRBD1 | TRBJ2-2
TGCAGCGTCGCGGACGGGCACTACAATGAGCAGTTCTTC | CSVADGHYNEQFF | - | TRBV29-1 | - | TRBJ2-1
TGTGCCAGCAGCCCCGGGACAGTTCCCTACGAGCAGTACTTC | CASSPGTVPYEQYF | few | TRBV11-2 | TRBD1 | TRBJ2-7
TGTGCCAGCAGCTTCGCCCCTGGCCACTATGGCTACACCTTC | CASSFAPGHYGYTF | - | TRBV27 | - | TRBJ1-2
TGCGCCAGCAGCTTGGAGACCCCCACAGATACGCAGTATTTT | CASSLETPTDTQYF | - | TRBV5-1 | - | TRBJ2-3
TGTGCCAGCTCACCGAGGGGAAACAATGAGCAGTTCTTC | CASSPRGNNEQFF | - | TRBV18 | - | TRBJ2-1
TGTGCCAGCGGGACAGGGGGATCGGGCACTGAAGCTTTCTTT | CASGTGGSGTEAFF | - | TRBV19 | TRBD1 | TRBJ1-1
TGTGCCAGCAGTTATGGAGAGAGCTCCTACAATGAGCAGTTCTTC | CASSYGESSYNEQFF | - | TRBV6-5 | - | TRBJ2-1
TGCGCCAGCAGCTTTTTGGATATAGCGAACACCGGGGAGCTGTTTTTT | CASSFLDIANTGELFF | - | TRBV5-1 | - | TRBJ2-2